This T cell receptor beta chain was found in a study of T-cell reconstitution after alpha-beta-depleted transplantation in children. Using unique molecular identifiers, the investigators prepared the TCRbeta library. TCRdb used MiXCR to reprocess the PCR reads, holding one entry per CDR3 protein. Among hundreds of thousands of distinct CDR3 sequences listed, roughly 15% were seen once. This clonotype was counted only a few times. CDR1 and CDR2 (germline): SGHTA, FQGNSA. V was cut by 1 base and J by 0 bases, with 10 bases left in between. This CDR3 region has 17 residues. This rearrangement joins TRBV7-2 to TRBJ1-6, with unresolved D. This clonotype was sampled from a human donor who donated a stem cell graft to a child with acute myeloid leukemia. Sample: PBMCs from the stem cell graft donor, taken from the stem cell graft. CDR3 residues: CASSLGSGSSYNSPLHF. Here the CDR3 DNA reads TGTGCCAGCAGCTTAGGTTCCGGCAGCTCCTATAATTCACCCCTCCACTTT.